The next 21 T cell receptor beta chains were all read from a single sample in a study of blood T cell repertoires in COVID-19. TCRdb keeps only in-frame clones here, not all; method: immunoSEQ multiplex PCR. This table has 65,000 to 75,000 clones, around 90% appearing once. Source material: peripheral blood. The receptors originated from an elderly woman with active or convalescent COVID-19.

The chain links TRBV27 to TRBJ2-1, with 8 bases lining up with TRBD2. Germline V gives CDR1 MNHEY, CDR2 SMNVEV (reference sequence). Trimming took 3 bases from V and 6 from J; bases not matched to a gene: 13. The length of the CDR3 is 17 residues. CDR3 coding DNA: TGTGCCAGCAGTTTTGCGGTCGGGGGGGCCGAGAGCAATGAGCAGTTCTTC. It is translated as CASSFAVGGAESNEQFF.

The chain uses TRBV19 and TRBJ1-5; 7 nucleotides line up with TRBD1. Unmatched junction bases numbered 16, after V lost 4 bases and J lost 1 base. Germline assignment: CDR1 LNHDA and CDR2 SQIVND (reference sequence). This CDR3 has 19 residues. The CDR3 reads CASSKSPQGHYMSNQPQHF. The CDR3 DNA reads TGTGCCAGTAGTAAGTCGCCACAGGGGCACTATATGAGCAATCAGCCCCAGCATTTT.

This chain connects TRBV7-2 to TRBJ2-7; tentatively, D is TRBD2 (7 bases). This CDR3 is built from 15 residues. The germline V gene encodes CDR1 SGHTA and CDR2 FQGNSA. Trimming took 8 bases from V and 5 from J, leaving 22 bases between them. The CDR3 region is CASSPGGGGSHEQYF. The DNA for the CDR3 is TGTGCCAGCTCCCCTGGGGGGGGCGGATCGCACGAGCAGTACTTC.

V usage is TRBV28 and J usage is TRBJ1-1; no clear D. The CDR3 is 13 residues long. Between the trimmed V and J ends, which lost 7 bases and 4 bases, there was a span of 13 bases. The germline V gene encodes CDR1 MDHEN and CDR2 SYDVKM. The CDR3 DNA is TGTGCCAGCAATCTAAGCGGCGGCACTGAAGCTTTCTTT. Its translation is CASNLSGGTEAFF.

The V gene is TRBV7-9, the J gene TRBJ2-7; tentatively, D is TRBD1 (6 bases). V dropped 3 bases and J dropped 7 bases, with 10 bases sitting between them. CDR3 length: 12 residues. Per germline, CDR1 SEHNR and CDR2 FQNEAQ (reference sequence). CDR3 bases: TGTGCCAGCAGCTTTTCCCAGGGGGAGCAGTACTTC. It codes for CASSFSQGEQYF.

This chain links TRBV5-1 with TRBJ1-3, with D maybe TRBD1 (6 bases). The CDR3 has 16 amino acids. The V end was cut by 0 bases, the J end by 0 bases, with 10 bases between. The germline V gene has CDR1 SGHRS and CDR2 YFSETQ. The CDR3 sequence: CASSLVGARSGNTIYF. The CDR3 nucleotides are TGCGCCAGCAGCTTGGTGGGGGCCCGCTCTGGAAACACCATATATTTT.

Here the CDR3 reads CASSSSLETQYF. The CDR3 DNA follows: TGTGCCAGCAGCTCGTCCCTTGAGACCCAGTACTTC. The chain links TRBV6-2 or TRBV6-3 to TRBJ2-5; D unresolved. V gave up 6 bases and J gave up 5 bases, with 10 bases separating them. This CDR3 is 12 amino acids long. CDR1 MNHEY and CDR2 SVGEGT come from the germline V gene.

The chain recombines TRBV6-5 with TRBJ2-7; 9 bases align to TRBD2. V dropped 4 bases and J dropped 3; count of bases not matched to a gene: 10. The CDR3 is 16 amino acids. CDR1 is MNHEY, CDR2 SVGAGI, per germline. This CDR3 reads CASSFDKEAGGYEQYF. The CDR3 DNA reads TGTGCCAGCAGTTTTGACAAAGAAGCGGGGGGCTACGAGCAGTACTTC.

The chain recombines TRBV30 with TRBJ1-3, with D unresolved. Germline V gene sequence: CDR1 GTSNPN, CDR2 SVGIG (reference sequence). The CDR3 extends over 13 amino acids. V dropped 6 bases and J dropped 0 bases, with 9 bases sitting between them. CDR3 sequence (DNA): TGTGCCTGTAGTTACAGCTCTGGAAACACCATATATTTT. Translated, it gives CACSYSSGNTIYF.

This chain connects TRBV7-8 to TRBJ2-3, with D possibly being TRBD2 (6 bases). Germline CDR1 reads SGHVS; CDR2 reads FQNEAQ. The CDR3 extends over 15 amino acids. V was shortened by 4 bases and J by 1 base, with 12 bases between the two germline ends. The CDR3 is CASSSGTGRTDTQYF. In DNA form, the CDR3 reads TGTGCCAGCAGCTCCGGGACTGGTCGCACAGATACGCAGTATTTT.

This clone was counted only a few times. This sequence joins TRBV4-3 and TRBJ1-2; no clear D gene. Trimming took off 0 bases at V and 8 bases at J, with 13 bases between the two ends. CDR1 is LGHNA and CDR2 is YSLEER in the germline V gene. This CDR3 has 14 residues. The CDR3 DNA reads TGCGCCAGCAGCCAAGATCGGCGGGTGACGGGCTACACCTTC. This sequence encodes CASSQDRRVTGYTF.

J is TRBJ2-7 and V is TRBV7-9; the D gene is possibly TRBD1 (6 bases). Trimming stripped 4 bases from V and 2 bases from J, with 15 bases between. Germline CDR1 SEHNR, CDR2 FQNEAQ (reference sequence). This CDR3 has 15 residues. The CDR3 bases are TGTGCCAGCAGCTCCCGAACTACAGGGACCTACGAGCAGTACTTC. This encodes CASSSRTTGTYEQYF.

The chain links TRBV9 to TRBJ2-5, with TRBD2 identical over 9 bases. The V segment lost 0 bases and the J segment 4 bases; nucleotides outside the gene matches: 4. Germline V gene data show CDR1 as SGDLS and CDR2 as YYNGEE. The CDR3 spans 15 residues. CDR3 DNA: TGTGCCAGCAGCGTAGCTCTAGCGGGGAGAGAGACCCAGTACTTC. Translating it yields CASSVALAGRETQYF. The whole variable domain, remainder taken from reference TRBV9 and TRBJ2-5, is DSGVTQTPKHLITATGQRVTLRCSPRSGDLSVYWYQQSLDQGLQFLIQYYNGEERAKGNILERFSAQQFPDLHSELNLSSLELGDSALYFCASSVALAGRETQYFGPGTRLLVL.

The chain links TRBV11-2 to TRBJ2-7, with 12 bases identical to TRBD1. The ends lost 5 bases at V and 5 bases at J; junction bases unmatched: 10. There are 16 residues in the CDR3. The V gene's germline CDR1 is SGHAT and CDR2 FQNNGV. In nucleotides, the CDR3 is TGTGCCAGCAGCGGGTTCGGCGGGACAGGGGGCCACGAGCAGTACTTC. It is translated as CASSGFGGTGGHEQYF.

The CDR3 DNA follows: TGCGCCAGCAGCCAAGCGGCAGGGATGAACACTGAAGCTTTCTTT. It specifies CASSQAAGMNTEAFF. The gene calls are TRBV4-3 and TRBJ1-1, with D possibly TRBD1 on 5 matching bases. Trimming removed 1 base from V and 0 bases from J, with 9 bases in between. This CDR3 region has 15 residues. In germline, CDR1 is LGHNA, CDR2 YSLEER.

The V gene is TRBV5-4, the J gene TRBJ2-3, with D maybe TRBD2 (5 bases). The CDR3 sequence is 14 residues long. V lost 4 bases to trimming and J lost 1 base, with 10 bases between them. Germline V gene data show CDR1 as SGHNT and CDR2 as YYREEE (reference sequence). CDR3 loop: CASSPGIRTDTQYF. In nucleotides, the CDR3 is TGTGCCAGCAGCCCCGGGATACGCACAGATACGCAGTATTTT.

The chain recombines TRBV6-2 or TRBV6-3 with TRBJ2-3; D is unclear. Germline CDR1 and CDR2: MNHEY and SVGEGT. V was clipped by 6 bases and J by 6 bases, with 7 bases between them. The CDR3 spans 11 residues. The CDR3 spells CASSLYDTQYF. In DNA, the CDR3 is TGTGCCAGCAGCCTCTACGATACGCAGTATTTT.

The chain couples TRBV7-2 to TRBJ2-1; TRBD2 might be the D (6 bases). Trimming stripped 5 bases from V and 7 bases from J, with 18 bases between. The CDR3 extends over 15 amino acids. Germline V gives CDR1 SGHTA, CDR2 FQGNSA. The CDR3 bases are TGTGCCAGCAGCAATCGGGACTTGCGGGGTAATGAGCAGTTCTTC. As protein: CASSNRDLRGNEQFF.

This clone has just one count. V usage is TRBV9 and J usage is TRBJ1-6, with TRBD1 matching over 7 bases. CDR1 is SGDLS, CDR2 YYNGEE, per germline. The V gene end was trimmed by 0 bases and the J gene end by 9 bases; junction bases not matched to a gene: 3. The CDR3 has 14 amino acids. CDR3 in DNA: TGTGCCAGCAGCGTAGACAGGGGAGGTTCACCCCTCCACTTT. Translating gives CASSVDRGGSPLHF.

This clone was seen a single time. V is TRBV11-2 and J is TRBJ2-5; D is unclear. Trimming left V 2 bases short and J 7 bases short, with 11 bases between. CDR1 is SGHAT and CDR2 is FQNNGV in the germline V gene. The CDR3 loop spans 13 amino acids. CDR3 DNA sequence: TGTGCCAGCAGCTTATCAGGTTTTGGGACCCAGTACTTC. This sequence encodes CASSLSGFGTQYF.

This sequence joins TRBV5-1 and TRBJ2-2; 7 bases match TRBD2. Per germline, CDR1 SGHRS and CDR2 YFSETQ. The ends lost 1 base at V and 6 bases at J; junction bases unmatched: 12. The CDR3 is 17 residues long. Written as DNA, the CDR3 is TGCGCCAGCAGCTTGACCGCCCAAAGTGGGGGGGCCGGGGAGCTGTTTTTT. Its protein product is CASSLTAQSGGAGELFF. Complete variable domain (other parts from reference TRBV5-1 and TRBJ2-2): KAGVTQTPRYLIKTRGQQVTLSCSPISGHRSVSWYQQTPGQGLQFLFEYFSETQRNKGNFPGRFSGRQFSNSRSEMNVSTLELGDSALYLCASSLTAQSGGAGELFFGEGSRLTVL.